This T cell receptor beta chain was identified in a study of cytomegalovirus exposure and HLA in healthy donors. All the people who gave samples were healthy bone marrow donors. Points from the study as a whole: An ancestry cluster, one associated with Asian ancestry, reportedly showed fewer N-insertions than the approximately 650-donor mean in a later analysis. TCR beta chain V- and J-gene trimming was linked, in a later analysis, to a missense variant in DCLRE1C. A few CMV-associated chains proved CMV antigen-specific in vitro.

This clone was seen only a few times. Its specificity is not known. Vbeta (60) and Jbeta (13) primers were used in the PCR. Sequencing was performed with immunoSEQ multiplex PCR; in TCRdb, only in-frame clones are kept and a portion is missing. The table has 90,000 or so clones, 60% to 80% seen once. From germline, CDR1 is LGHNA and CDR2 YSLEER. This CDR3 is built from 15 residues. V trimming: 0 bases; J trimming: 6 bases; junction bases outside the gene matches: 7. The source of this sequence is a female donor in good health and CMV-seronegative. The chain links TRBV4-3 to TRBJ2-7, with 8 bases fitting TRBD1. The specimen sequenced was PBMCs. Written as DNA, the CDR3 is TGCGCCAGCAGCCAAGATCAGGGGGCACGTCCCGAGCAGTACTTC. Protein: CASSQDQGARPEQYF.